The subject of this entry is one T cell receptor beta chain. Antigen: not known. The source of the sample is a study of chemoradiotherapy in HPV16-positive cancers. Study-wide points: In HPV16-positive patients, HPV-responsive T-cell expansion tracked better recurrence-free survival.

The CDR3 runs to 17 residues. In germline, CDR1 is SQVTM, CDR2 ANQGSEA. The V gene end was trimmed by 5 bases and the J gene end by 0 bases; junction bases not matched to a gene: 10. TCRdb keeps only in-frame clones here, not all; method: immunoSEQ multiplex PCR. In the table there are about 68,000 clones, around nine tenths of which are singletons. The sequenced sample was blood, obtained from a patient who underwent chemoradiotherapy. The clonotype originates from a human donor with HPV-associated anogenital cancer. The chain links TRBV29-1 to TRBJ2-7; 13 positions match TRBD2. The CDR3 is CSVTLTSGRPSSYEQYF. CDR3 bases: TGCAGCGTTACTTTGACTAGCGGGAGGCCGAGCTCCTACGAGCAGTACTTC.